The clone carrying this T cell receptor beta chain is a singleton in its sample. Use of 60 Vbeta and 13 Jbeta primers characterized the PCR. Method: immunoSEQ multiplex PCR; TCRdb's copy keeps in-frame clones and lacks some. This sample has around 100,000 clones; approximately 88% occur once, and the top ten carry 2.1%. This sample is drawn from a study of cytomegalovirus exposure and HLA in healthy donors. The CDR3 loop spans 13 amino acids. With 1 base removed from V and 6 bases from J, the gap between germline ends came to 9 bases. Germline CDR1 and CDR2: SGHTA and FQGTGA. The sequence derives from a man aged 18 to 29 in good health and CMV-seronegative. Sequencing was performed on PBMCs. V and J are TRBV7-3 and TRBJ1-2, with D perhaps TRBD1 (6 bases). CDR3 region: CASSLKQGHGYTF. The CDR3 DNA reads TGTGCCAGCAGCTTAAAACAGGGCCATGGCTACACCTTC.